The present T cell receptor (beta chain) was sequenced within a study of identifying expanded T cells in peripheral blood. The study, taken as a whole, reports: Clone count variance between roughly two-week samples rose with total template count. Over around two and four weeks, about 16 and 19 clones changed, versus approximately 1.2 between replicates.

Collection occurred without any documented infections or immune events in donors. On this clone itself: Its matching antigen is unknown.

Libraries were prepared by immunoSEQ multiplex PCR; TCRdb keeps only in-frame clonotypes and omits some of them. The sample yields 85,000 to 100,000 clones, more than 70% seen once. Trimming removed 6 bases from V and 2 bases from J; junction bases left unmatched: 6. This CDR3 region has 15 residues. Germline loops: CDR1 SGHNT, CDR2 YENEEA. This TCR came from a person aged 18-69 years in good health. The specimen sequenced was blood. The genes are TRBV11-3 and TRBJ2-7; 11 bases align to TRBD2. CDR3 nucleotide sequence: TGTGCCAGCAGTTCTACTAGCGGGGGCCCCTACGAGCAGTACTTC. Translating gives CASSSTSGGPYEQYF.